The 4 T cell receptor beta chains below all came from one sample that was sequenced in a study of blood T cell repertoires in COVID-19. Clones were read by immunoSEQ multiplex PCR, and TCRdb kept only the in-frame ones, dropping some. Among some 390,000 clones listed, 85% to 90% were seen once. Input material: PBMCs or T cells enriched from blood (not recorded which). These receptor sequences come from a young woman who had recovered from COVID-19.

The chain carries TRBV12-3 or TRBV12-4 and TRBJ2-7, with D possibly being TRBD2 (5 bases). The CDR3 contains 13 residues. V shed 2 bases and J shed 2 bases, with 7 bases lying between them. CDR3 in DNA: TGTGCCAGCAGTTTAACTAGGGCCTACGAGCAGTACTTC. It specifies CASSLTRAYEQYF.

The V call is TRBV5-1, the J call TRBJ1-1; D is ambiguous. This CDR3 has 12 amino acids. The V end was cut by 4 bases, the J end by 3 bases, with 7 bases between. Per germline, CDR1 SGHRS and CDR2 YFSETQ. This CDR3 is CASSRDYTEAFF. The CDR3 region has the DNA TGCGCCAGCAGCCGGGATTACACTGAAGCTTTCTTT.

The CDR3 DNA reads as TGTGCCAGCAGTTATGACAGGGCCACTGAAGCTTTCTTT. Translated: CASSYDRATEAFF. The rearrangement joins TRBV12-3 or TRBV12-4 to TRBJ1-1, with 7 nucleotides matching TRBD1. The CDR3 contains 13 residues. V lost 4 bases to trimming and J lost 4 bases; unmatched junction nucleotides: 3.

The chain uses TRBV18 and TRBJ2-7; 12 bases are a match to TRBD1. Germline CDR1 and CDR2: KGHSH and LQKENI. The V and J ends lost 3 bases and 1 base, in that order; junction bases with no gene match: 4. The CDR3 totals 16 residues. CDR3 sequence reads: CASSPLGQGASYEQYF. The CDR3 bases are TGTGCCAGCTCACCTTTGGGACAGGGGGCTTCCTACGAGCAGTACTTC.